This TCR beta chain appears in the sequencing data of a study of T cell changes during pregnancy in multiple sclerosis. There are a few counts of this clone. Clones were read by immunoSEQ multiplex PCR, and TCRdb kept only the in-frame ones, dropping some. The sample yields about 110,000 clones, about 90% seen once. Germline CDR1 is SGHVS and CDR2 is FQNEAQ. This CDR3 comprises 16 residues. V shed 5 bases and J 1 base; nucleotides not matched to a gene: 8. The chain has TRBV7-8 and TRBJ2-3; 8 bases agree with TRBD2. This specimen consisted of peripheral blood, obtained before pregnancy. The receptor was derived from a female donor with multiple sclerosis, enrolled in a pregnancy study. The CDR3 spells CASSRWSSGGTDTQYF. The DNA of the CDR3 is TGTGCCAGCAGCAGGTGGAGTAGCGGGGGCACAGATACGCAGTATTTT.